This T cell receptor beta chain was identified during a study of T-cell reconstitution after alpha-beta-depleted transplantation in children listed by TCRdb under 2016. With respect to the entire study: The study quantitatively tracked T-cell immune reconstitution after TCRalphabeta/CD19-depleted allogeneic hematopoietic cell transplantation in children using TCR repertoire profiling. Study-wide conclusions, independent of this receptor: Over subsequent months, a decline in hyperexpanded clone frequencies was noted, and after one year, T-cell counts and TCRbeta diversity were mostly ascribed to newly produced T cells. In some patients, high TCRbeta diversity at day 60 was attributed to recipient T cells and intrathymic progenitors that had survived conditioning. The apparently early alphabetaT-cell count recovery about two months after transplant was reportedly dependent on only several hundred rapidly expanded clones derived from non-depleted graft cells.

The treatment or condition label, as the study defines it: allogeneic hematopoietic cell transplantation with graft depleted of TCRalphabeta T cells and CD19 B cells. The children who served as transplant recipients had been given grafts of TCRalphabeta/CD19-depleted allogeneic hematopoietic cells. Libraries were constructed by PCR. Sequencing was performed on an Illumina HiSeq 2500. TCR libraries were prepared with molecular barcoding, using unique molecular identifiers to normalize TCRbeta repertoire quantification. Using fastp at Q25 and MiXCR, TCRdb reprocessed the public reads and kept productive beta chains. Each CDR3 protein gets just one entry, which takes the most common genes and DNA from the rows behind it. For this sample the table gives approximately 500,000 distinct CDR3 sequences, of which 25% to 30% were detected only once. About a third of the sample belongs to the ten largest clones.

A single count supports this clonotype. Its antigen is still unknown. There are no base qualities to consult, and no much larger clone falls within one base. The CDR3 covers 16 residues, taking in both the cysteine and the phenylalanine. The entry retains the CDR3 DNA only, 48 bases that are in frame from base 1. V is cut by 4 bases and J by 0 bases, and the space between the germline ends is 13 bases. Sequences MDHEN (CDR1) and SYDVKM (CDR2) are obtained from the germline V gene. The TCR was taken from a boy younger than two with Wiskott-Aldrich syndrome, due to receive a stem cell transplant. Specimen: PBMCs, collected before TCRalphabeta/CD19-depleted stem cell transplant. This sequence uses TRBV28 and TRBJ2-1, with the D gene call left open. The DNA sequence is TGTGCCAGCAGTTCGGCCCTTTTGAGCTCCTACAATGAGCAGTTCTTC. Translated, this gives CASSSALLSSYNEQFF.